A selection of T cell receptor beta chains follows, all from one sample in a study of blood T cell repertoires in COVID-19. The repertoire was sequenced with immunoSEQ multiplex PCR; TCRdb's copy has only in-frame clones and lacks some. Seen here are 150,000 to 200,000 clones, about 85% observed once, and the top ten hold 3% to 3.5%. The sequencing input was peripheral blood. These receptors all stem from a human donor with acute or convalescent COVID-19. The donor label of this sample is uncertain. Both conserved end residues are part of each CDR3. A D gene is named only where the DNA matches it firmly. Clone size is stated in some rows and not others, as once, few, many or a class when expanded.

TRBV12-5	TRBD2	-	TRBJ2-7	TGTGCTAGTGGTTTAGAAGCGGGGGCCTCCTACGAGCAGTACTTC	CASGLEAGASYEQYF
TRBV4-1	-	-	TRBJ1-3	TGCGCCAGCAGCCAGGGAGGCCCAAGCTCTGGAAACACCATATATTTT	CASSQGGPSSGNTIYF
TRBV9	TRBD1	-	TRBJ1-2	TGTGCCAGCAGCGTAGATGGACAGGCTAACTATGGCTACACCTTC	CASSVDGQANYGYTF
TRBV4-3	-	-	TRBJ1-1	TGCGCCAGCAGCCACAGGGACACGAACACTGAAGCTTTCTTT	CASSHRDTNTEAFF
TRBV30	-	-	TRBJ1-1	TGTGCCTGGAGCTTAGGGCGGGCCATGAACACTGAAGCTTTCTTT	CAWSLGRAMNTEAFF
TRBV10-3	-	-	TRBJ1-1	TGTGCCATCAGTGAGATAGGGGGGGGCCGGGGTGAAGCTTTCTTT	CAISEIGGGRGEAFF
TRBV4-3	-	few	TRBJ2-1	TGCGCCAGCAGCCGAGGTAACCCCGGTGGCTCCTACAATGAGCAGTTCTTC	CASSRGNPGGSYNEQFF
TRBV6-5	TRBD1	-	TRBJ1-2	TGTGCCAGCAGTATAACGGGACAGCCCAACTATGGCTACACCTTC	CASSITGQPNYGYTF
TRBV5-1	-	-	TRBJ1-1	TGCGCCAGCTCAAGGACAGCTTCCATGAACACTGAAGCTTTCTTT	CASSRTASMNTEAFF
TRBV7-2	-	-	TRBJ2-3	TGTGCCAGCACCCGGGGAGCACCGACCATTTATTCGGATACGCAGTATTTT	CASTRGAPTIYSDTQYF
TRBV11-3	-	-	TRBJ1-1	TGTGCCAGCAGCCTTTTCACAAGGGGGAAGGGCACTGAAGCTTTCTTT	CASSLFTRGKGTEAFF
TRBV4-2	TRBD2	-	TRBJ2-3	TGTGCCAGCAGCCCCCCGACTAGCGGGGGGGCTGGTACGCAGTATTTT	CASSPPTSGGAGTQYF
TRBV24-1	-	-	TRBJ1-2	TGTGCCACCAGTGAAGGACAAGAGGTTGGCTACACCTTC	CATSEGQEVGYTF
TRBV12-3/TRBV12-4	TRBD1	-	TRBJ1-1	TGTGCCAGCAGTAGACAGGGGGTCCGCGAAGCTTTCTTT	CASSRQGVREAFF
TRBV28	-	-	TRBJ1-3	TGTGCCAGCAGCAGACAGGTCAAACCCTCTGGAAACACCATATATTTT	CASSRQVKPSGNTIYF
TRBV19	-	few	TRBJ1-2	TGTGCCAGTAGTATGGGACATTCTAGATCCTATGGCTACACCTTC	CASSMGHSRSYGYTF
TRBV5-1	-	-	TRBJ1-3	TGCGCCAGCAGCTTGGACCAGAGGCCTGGAAACACCATATATTTT	CASSLDQRPGNTIYF
TRBV6-5	-	-	TRBJ1-2	TGTGCCAGCAGCCTAGTAGGCTATGGCTACACCTTC	CASSLVGYGYTF
TRBV6-5	TRBD1	-	TRBJ1-1	TGTGCCAGCAGTCGACAGGGGATGCCGAGGAAAGCTTTCTTT	CASSRQGMPRKAFF
TRBV5-5	-	-	TRBJ1-3	TGTGCCAGCAGCGACTATTTGCCGTCCGCTGGAAACACCATATATTTT	CASSDYLPSAGNTIYF
TRBV18	-	-	TRBJ2-7	TGTGCCAGCTCACCAGATCGGACAGATCCGTACTTC	CASSPDRTDPYF
TRBV29-1	-	once	TRBJ1-4	TGCAGCGTTGAGGGGCCTGAAAAACTGTTTTTT	CSVEGPEKLFF
TRBV18	TRBD1	once	TRBJ2-3	TGTGCCAGCTCACCACCGACAGGGGGCACAGATACGCAGTATTTT	CASSPPTGGTDTQYF
TRBV11-3	-	-	TRBJ2-2	TGTGCCAGCACCCGAGGTGATGTTAAACCTGGGGAGCTGTTTTTT	CASTRGDVKPGELFF
TRBV14	-	-	TRBJ1-2	TGTGCCAGCAGCCCCGGACAGTCCAACTATGGCTACACCTTC	CASSPGQSNYGYTF
TRBV9	-	-	TRBJ2-3	TGTGCCAGCAGCGTTCTCTCCGGGGGCACAGATACGCAGTATTTT	CASSVLSGGTDTQYF
TRBV6-2/TRBV6-3	-	-	TRBJ1-5	TGTGCCAGCAGTTACGAGTGGGGGGAAGATCAGCCCCAGCATTTT	CASSYEWGEDQPQHF
TRBV11-1	-	-	TRBJ1-6	TGTGCCAGCAGCCACCCGGGTAATTTTTCACCCCTCCACTTT	CASSHPGNFSPLHF
TRBV24-1	TRBD1	-	TRBJ2-7	TGTGCCACCAGTGAAGCTACCGGGACAGGGATCTACGAGCAGTACTTC	CATSEATGTGIYEQYF
TRBV18	-	-	TRBJ1-2	TGTGCCAGCTCACCAGTCAGGGATACCTTCTATGGCTACACCTTC	CASSPVRDTFYGYTF
TRBV7-9	TRBD1	-	TRBJ2-3	TGTGCCAGCAGCGCGCCCGACAGGGTGAGCACAGATACGCAGTATTTT	CASSAPDRVSTDTQYF
TRBV4-3	-	-	TRBJ1-3	TGCGCCAGCAGCCAAAGTAGAACTCCTGGAAACACCATATATTTT	CASSQSRTPGNTIYF
TRBV10-3	TRBD1	-	TRBJ1-1	TGTGCCATCAGACGTGGACAGGGGGAAGCTTTCTTT	CAIRRGQGEAFF
TRBV5-1	TRBD1	once	TRBJ1-2	TGCGCCAGCAGCGCGGACAGGGCCGGCTACACCTTC	CASSADRAGYTF
TRBV30	-	-	TRBJ2-4	TGTGCCTGGAGGACTCAAGGTTCCAAAAACATTCAGTACTTC	CAWRTQGSKNIQYF
TRBV4-1	-	few	TRBJ2-1	TGCGCCAGCAGCGTCGAGGGAGGGGGGTTCTCCTACAATGAGCAGTTCTTC	CASSVEGGGFSYNEQFF
TRBV7-9	-	-	TRBJ1-6	TGTGCCAGCAGTCCACCAGGGTTAAGGAATTCACCCCTCCACTTT	CASSPPGLRNSPLHF
TRBV11-2	-	-	TRBJ2-6	TGTGCCAGCAGCTCAATCAGGGGAGCTGGGGCCAACGTCCTGACTTTC	CASSSIRGAGANVLTF
TRBV27	-	-	TRBJ1-5	TGTGCCAGCAGTTTCCGGGATAGCAATCAGCCCCAGCATTTT	CASSFRDSNQPQHF
TRBV6-1	-	-	TRBJ2-3	TGTGCCAGCAGTGAGGGTGGAGGTAGGACAGATACGCAGTATTTT	CASSEGGGRTDTQYF
TRBV4-1	TRBD1	few	TRBJ1-1	TGCGCCAGCAGCCAGGGACAGGGAGACATGAACACTGAAGCTTTCTTT	CASSQGQGDMNTEAFF
TRBV2	-	-	TRBJ1-4	TGTGCCAGCAGTGCATCCAGGCAGGGAGGGGGTGAAAAACTGTTTTTT	CASSASRQGGGEKLFF
TRBV18	-	-	TRBJ1-6	TGTGCCAGCTCGCCCAATTACAGGGATTCACCCCTCCACTTT	CASSPNYRDSPLHF
TRBV12-5	TRBD2	-	TRBJ2-1	TGTGCTAGTGGTTCAGGACTAGATGAGCAGTTCTTC	CASGSGLDEQFF
TRBV14	-	-	TRBJ2-7	TGTGCCAGCAGCACCCGCAGGCCGTCTGGCAACGAGCAGTACTTC	CASSTRRPSGNEQYF
TRBV7-8	-	once	TRBJ2-1	TGTGCCAGCAGCTTAGCGCAGGTGTACGTGGGGAGCTCCTACAATGAGCAGTTCTTC	CASSLAQVYVGSSYNEQFF
TRBV9	TRBD1	few	TRBJ1-2	TGTGCCAGCAGCGTAGATGGATTGATCAGGGGGGTCTATGGCTACACCTTC	CASSVDGLIRGVYGYTF
TRBV9	TRBD1	-	TRBJ2-7	TGTGCCAGCAGCGTAGGGGGACAGGGTTTCTCCTACGAGCAGTACTTC	CASSVGGQGFSYEQYF
TRBV24-1	-	-	TRBJ2-1	TGTGCCACCCAGACCGGGAATGAGCAGTTCTTC	CATQTGNEQFF
TRBV29-1	TRBD1	-	TRBJ1-5	TGCAGCGTCAGACAGGGGGATTCTCAGCCCCAGCATTTT	CSVRQGDSQPQHF
TRBV18	TRBD2	-	TRBJ2-7	TGTGCCAGCTCACGGACTCCGGTAGCGGGGGCTGCCTACGAGCAGTACTTC	CASSRTPVAGAAYEQYF